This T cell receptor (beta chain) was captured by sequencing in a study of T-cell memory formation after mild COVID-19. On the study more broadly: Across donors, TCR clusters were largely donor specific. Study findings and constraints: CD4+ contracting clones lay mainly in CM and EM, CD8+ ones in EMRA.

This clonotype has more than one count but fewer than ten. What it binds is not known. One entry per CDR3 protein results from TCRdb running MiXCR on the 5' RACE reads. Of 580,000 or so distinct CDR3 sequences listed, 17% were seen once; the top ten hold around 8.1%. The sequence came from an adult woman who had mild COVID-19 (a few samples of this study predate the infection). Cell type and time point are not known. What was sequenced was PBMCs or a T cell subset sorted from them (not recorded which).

The CDR3 sequence is CASSRGHSPYF. In DNA form, the CDR3 reads TGTGCCAGTTCTAGGGGACATAGTCCGTATTTT. The J gene is TRBJ2-3, the V gene TRBV19, with D tentatively TRBD1 (6 bases). From germline, CDR1 is LNHDA and CDR2 SQIVND (reference sequence). Trimming stripped 8 bases from V and 14 bases from J, with 17 bases between. CDR3 length equals 11 residues.